The sequence of this T cell receptor beta chain was determined in a study of early T cells in non-severe SARS-CoV-2 infection (dated by TCRdb to about 2021). Notes on the research overall: Bulk RNA from unsorted whole blood was used for TCR sequencing, so alpha and beta chains could not be paired.

V trim: 9 bases; J trim: 0 bases; unmatched bases: 4. CDR1 LNHDA and CDR2 SQIVND were looked up in the germline V gene (reference sequence). The cysteine opens and the phenylalanine closes a CDR3 of 15 amino acids. The kept DNA is CDR3 alone, 45 bases in frame from the first base. Receptor libraries were prepared by 5' RACE. TCRdb lists the instrument as NextSeq 500. To correct for sequencing error and PCR bias, the TCR library protocol tagged individual cDNA molecules with unique molecular identifiers. Sequencing covered both TCR alpha and beta chains, and within each sample the abundances of alpha and beta sequences were tightly co-correlated. On the study's bioinformatics: Decombinator V4 was used to perform V gene, J gene and CDR3 annotation of TCR sequences. Expanded TCRs were defined as changing significantly between any two time points under a Poisson model with p below 0.0001. TCR abundances were normalised to the total number of TCRs sequenced per sample and expressed as counts per million. TRAV1-2 paired with TRAJ12, TRAJ20 or TRAJ33 defined MAIT TCRs, while TRAV10 paired with TRAJ18 defined iNKT TCRs. VDJdb, accessed 1 November 2021, was searched for CMV, EBV and SARS-CoV-2 annotated TCRs, with TCRs annotated for multiple antigens excluded. TCRdb trimmed the raw reads at Q25, called clones with MiXCR and kept productive beta chains. Identical CDR3 proteins give one entry, which carries the most common genes and DNA. The V and J calls shown here were made by TCRdb, not taken from the authors' results. Counted in this sample were approximately 63,000 distinct CDR3 sequences; over 4.5% of them appeared once. The biggest ten clones account for 3% to 3.5% of the sample.

This was a case-control study nested in a cohort of healthcare workers in London, UK, who had nasopharyngeal swab PCR tests and blood samples taken every week. Between 23 and 31 March 2020, the week of the UK lockdown, healthcare workers were enrolled and then followed up weekly for as long as 16 weeks. This clonotype was recorded at least ten times. Its antigen is not yet known. The record has no base qualities; no much larger clone is one base away. Here is what the overall study found, with its caveats: Matching against VDJdb was skewed toward anti-spike CD8 responses, likely underestimated virus-specific expansions, and missed private and CD4 specificities.

Recombination joined TRBV19 with TRBJ2-2; 10 central bases correspond to TRBD1. The sequencing here drew on whole blood, taken at baseline. The TCR sequence derives from an adult who was a healthcare worker with PCR-confirmed SARS-CoV-2 infection or an uninfected control (not recorded which). The DNA reads TGTGCCAGCCCCGGACAGGGGGCGAACACCGGGGAGCTGTTTTTT. Translated, it reads CASPGQGANTGELFF.